What follows are 15 T cell receptor beta chains derived from one specimen sequenced in a study of beta chain features in type 1 diabetes. Isolated RNA was reverse transcribed in full, so expressed TCRB transcripts were sequenced. Assay used: immunoSEQ multiplex PCR; TCRdb lists only in-frame clones, some missing. The sample includes hundreds of thousands of clones, more than 13% of them seen just once. Study-level points and caveats: The study found moderately but significantly shorter TCRB CDR3s in all four CD4+ subsets of Type 1 diabetes patients.

These receptors have no known antigen. The specimen sequenced was naive CD4+ T cells from blood. All receptors come from a man between 18 and 29 years old with type 1 diabetes.

The chain links TRBV7-2 to TRBJ2-3; 11 bases align to TRBD2. The CDR3 covers 17 residues. Germline V gives CDR1 SGHTA, CDR2 FQGNSA. V dropped 1 base and J dropped 4; count of bases not matched to a gene: 7. This chain's CDR3 is CASSLVRLAGSPDTQYF. The DNA of the CDR3 is TGTGCCAGCAGCTTAGTCCGACTAGCGGGGTCCCCAGATACGCAGTATTTT.

This rearrangement joins TRBV7-9 to TRBJ1-1; D possibly corresponds to TRBD1 (5 bases). Germline loops: CDR1 SEHNR, CDR2 FQNEAQ (reference sequence). With 5 bases removed from V and 1 base from J, the gap between germline ends came to 14 bases. The CDR3 has 15 residues. CDR3 region: CASSTAGTRNTEAFF. CDR3 in DNA: TGTGCCAGCAGCACGGCCGGGACTCGGAACACTGAAGCTTTCTTT.

This clone was seen more than once but under ten times. The chain couples TRBV7-9 to TRBJ2-3; 11 bases match TRBD1. Trimming cost V 5 bases and J 4 bases; bases outside gene matches: 5. This CDR3 spans 15 amino acids. Germline V gives CDR1 SEHNR, CDR2 FQNEAQ (reference sequence). CDR3 bases: TGTGCCAGCAGCCGAGGACAGGGGGCGGCAGATACGCAGTATTTT. This sequence encodes CASSRGQGAADTQYF.

The chain has TRBV7-9 and TRBJ1-5; TRBD1 is a possible D gene (6 bases). The CDR3 is 15 amino acids. Trimming removed 1 base at V and 4 bases at J, with 11 bases between. The germline V gene has CDR1 SEHNR and CDR2 FQNEAQ (reference sequence). The CDR3 loop reads CASSLGGQQNQPQHF. In nucleotides, the CDR3 is TGTGCCAGCAGCTTAGGGGGACAACAGAATCAGCCCCAGCATTTT.

CDR3 DNA: TGTGCCTGGAGTGTACGTGAGCAGTACTTC. This sequence encodes CAWSVREQYF. This sequence joins TRBV30 and TRBJ2-5; D ambiguous. Trimming took 0 bases from V and 11 from J, leaving 7 bases between them. Germline V CDR1 and CDR2: GTSNPN, SVGIG (reference sequence). This CDR3 is 10 amino acids long.

The chain uses TRBV13 and TRBJ2-7, with 13 bases identical to TRBD2. Germline assignment: CDR1 PRHDT and CDR2 FYEKMQ (reference sequence). V lost 3 bases to trimming and J lost 7 bases; unmatched junction nucleotides: 9. This CDR3 contains 16 residues. This CDR3 reads CASSFTTSGGFREQYF. DNA for the CDR3: TGTGCCAGCAGCTTCACGACTAGCGGGGGGTTTCGGGAGCAGTACTTC.

V gene TRBV2 combines with J gene TRBJ1-4; D not resolved. The CDR3 has 14 amino acids. Between the trimmed V and J ends, which lost 4 bases and 8 bases, there was a span of 14 bases. The germline V gene encodes CDR1 SNHLY and CDR2 FYNNEI. CDR3 sequence: CASSGGTWLEKLFF. The CDR3 bases are TGTGCCAGCAGTGGGGGTACCTGGTTGGAAAAACTGTTTTTT.

The chain uses TRBV13 and TRBJ1-5; D ambiguous. From germline, CDR1 is PRHDT and CDR2 FYEKMQ (reference sequence). The CDR3 spans 15 residues. V lost 4 bases and J lost 7, with 17 bases in between. This chain's CDR3 is CASSSRSWAGQPQHF. The CDR3 DNA reads as TGTGCCAGCAGCTCTAGATCGTGGGCAGGCCAGCCCCAGCATTTT.

The table lists this clone with a few counts. The rearrangement uses TRBV9 and TRBJ1-2, with D possibly matching TRBD1 (6 bases). The CDR3 runs to 15 residues. V was clipped by 4 bases and J by 8 bases, with 21 bases between them. CDR1 SGDLS and CDR2 YYNGEE come from the germline V gene. CDR3 DNA sequence: TGTGCCAGCAGCCCAGAGGGGGAACTCCCGGGGGGCTACACCTTC. Protein: CASSPEGELPGGYTF.

This sequence joins TRBV23-1 and TRBJ2-1; TRBD2 might be the D (5 bases). TRBV23-1 is an open reading frame whose function is uncertain. V was clipped by 6 bases and J by 9 bases, with 24 bases between them. The CDR3 contains 16 residues. The DNA for the CDR3 is TGCGCCAGCAGCCCCCGGGGTACCCTGCCCAGTGGTGAGCAGTTCTTC. This codes for CASSPRGTLPSGEQFF.

The table lists this clone with a few counts. The chain has TRBV30 and TRBJ2-3; no firm D call. Germline assignment: CDR1 GTSNPN and CDR2 SVGIG (reference sequence). Trimming shortened V by 0 bases and J by 11 bases, and 9 bases separated the two germline ends. The CDR3 runs to 11 residues. The CDR3: CAWSVLVVQYF. Written as DNA, the CDR3 is TGTGCCTGGAGTGTGTTAGTGGTGCAGTATTTT.

The V call is TRBV11-2, the J call TRBJ2-7; D remains ambiguous. With 7 bases removed from V and 1 base from J, the gap between germline ends came to 20 bases. CDR3 length: 16 amino acids. CDR1 is SGHAT, CDR2 FQNNGV, per germline. CDR3 bases: TGTGCCAGCACCCATTCCGGCTCGCGCGGATCCTACGAGCAGTACTTC. Its protein is CASTHSGSRGSYEQYF.

This chain uses TRBV28 with TRBJ2-5, with D possibly matching TRBD2 (5 bases). CDR1 is MDHEN and CDR2 is SYDVKM in the germline V gene. This CDR3 spans 14 amino acids. Deletions cut 2 bases from V and 5 bases from J, with 12 bases between. The CDR3 loop reads CASSLTGLVETQYF. The CDR3 DNA sequence: TGTGCCAGCAGTTTAACGGGATTGGTGGAGACCCAGTACTTC.

This clone was counted a few times. This sequence joins TRBV5-4 and TRBJ2-1; the D call may be TRBD1 or TRBD2 (5 bases each). CDR3 length: 14 residues. V lost 4 bases and J lost 7, with 15 bases in between. Germline lookup yields CDR1 SGHNT and CDR2 YYREEE (reference sequence). CDR3 sequence reads: CASSPPRWGNEQFF. CDR3 in DNA: TGTGCCAGCAGCCCCCCTAGGTGGGGGAATGAGCAGTTCTTC.

This clone came up a few times. The chain recombines TRBV7-2 with TRBJ2-1; D not resolved. V was trimmed by 2 bases and J by 5 bases, leaving 7 bases between them. The CDR3 loop spans 13 amino acids. CDR1 SGHTA and CDR2 FQGNSA come from the germline V gene. The CDR3 loop reads CASSLTTDNEQFF. The CDR3 DNA follows: TGTGCCAGCAGCTTAACTACAGACAATGAGCAGTTCTTC.